These 22 T cell receptor beta chains originate from one sample sequenced in a study of T cell clonality in common variable immunodeficiency. Broader study findings: In common variable immunodeficiency, TCR beta chains reportedly carried fewer deletions and N-nucleotide insertions.

Produced via immunoSEQ multiplex PCR; TCRdb's table is partial and in-frame only. Altogether tens of thousands of clones were found in the sample, and no singletons occur. No antigen has been assigned to these receptors. The sample taken for sequencing was peripheral blood mononuclear cells. These receptors came from a human donor with common variable immunodeficiency.

This clone has ten or more counts. Read data end 3 residues before the CDR3 end; the end is taken from the germline J gene. V usage is TRBV30 and J usage is TRBJ1-2; possibly TRBD1 for D (5 bases). The germline V and J ends were trimmed by 5 bases and 4 bases, with 11 bases remaining between them. Germline values: CDR1 GTSNPN, CDR2 SVGIG (reference sequence). The CDR3 loop spans 12 amino acids. CDR3 sequence: CAWGEGSYGYTF. The CDR3 bases that were read are TGTGCCTGGGGGGAGGGGAGCTATGGC.

Of note for this clone: Read coverage stops 3 residues before the CDR3 terminus; the germline J gene supplies the remainder. V and J are TRBV19 and TRBJ1-6; tentative D call: TRBD1 (5 bases). The CDR3 length is 14 residues. Germline V lookup: CDR1 LNHDA, CDR2 SQIVND (reference sequence). Trimming removed 1 base from V and 5 bases from J, with 6 bases in between. The CDR3 DNA, read in part, is TGTGCCAGTAGTATAGGCAGGGATAATTCACCC. It translates to CASSIGRDNSP. The full CDR3 protein reads CASSIGRDNSPLHF. Drawing the rest from reference TRBV19 and TRBJ1-6, the complete variable domain is DGGITQSPKYLFRKEGQNVTLSCEQNLNHDAMYWYRQDPGQGLRLIYYSQIVNDFQKGDIAEGYSVSREKKESFPLTVTSAQKNPTAFYLCASSIGRDNSPLHFGNGTRLTVT.

This clone was counted ten times or more. Read coverage stops 3 residues before the CDR3 terminus; the germline J gene supplies the remainder. The J gene is TRBJ2-3, the V gene TRBV10-1; 12 bases agree with TRBD2. The CDR3 length is 15 residues. CDR1 is WNHNN, CDR2 SYGVQD, per germline (reference sequence). The junction had 6 bases not matched to a gene; V was cut back by 5 bases and J by 6 bases. The part of the CDR3 DNA that was read is TGCGCCAGCAGTCTTCTAGCGGGGGGGCCCGATACG. Translated: CASSLLAGGPDT. The full-length CDR3 reads as CASSLLAGGPDTQYF.

This clone was counted between two and nine times. The sequence runs out 3 residues before the end of the CDR3; the remainder is reconstructed from the germline J gene. The V and J genes are TRBV18 and TRBJ1-5; TRBD1 might be the D (5 bases). The V gene's germline CDR1 is KGHSH and CDR2 LQKENI. The CDR3 covers 15 residues. Trimming stripped 2 bases from V and 6 bases from J, with 14 bases between. The sequenced part of the CDR3 DNA is TGTGCCAGCTCACCAGCCTCCATAAGGGGTCAGCCC. Encoded protein: CASSPASIRGQP. The whole CDR3 reads CASSPASIRGQPQHF.

Turning to this clone: The sequence runs out 3 residues before the end of the CDR3; the remainder is reconstructed from the germline J gene. The V gene is TRBV7-9, the J gene TRBJ1-2, with D perhaps TRBD1 (6 bases). Germline V gene data show CDR1 as SEHNR and CDR2 as FQNEAQ (reference sequence). V was clipped by 8 bases and J by 2 bases, with 15 bases between them. CDR3 length: 14 residues. The CDR3 loop is CASRWDNPNYGYTF. The DNA read from the CDR3 is TGTGCCAGCCGGTGGGACAATCCGAACTATGGC.

The CDR3 bases that were read are TGCGCCAGCAGCTATGACTCTTCACCTACCTACAATGAG. The encoded protein is CASSYDSSPTYNE. The CDR3 in its entirety is CASSYDSSPTYNEQFF. The chain couples TRBV5-1 to TRBJ2-1; D gene ambiguous. The read comes to an end 3 residues before the CDR3 does, leaving the germline J gene to fill in the end. V dropped 3 bases and J dropped 2 bases, with 15 bases sitting between them. The germline gives CDR1 SGHRS, CDR2 YFSETQ. This CDR3 contains 16 residues.

This clone occurred a few times. The read ends 3 residues before the CDR3 terminus; that terminus is restored from the germline J gene. The chain carries TRBV5-1 and TRBJ2-7; tentatively, D is TRBD1 or TRBD2 (5 bases each). Germline CDR1 SGHRS, CDR2 YFSETQ. Trimming took off 0 bases at V and 3 bases at J, with 7 bases between the two ends. The CDR3 contains 13 residues. The CDR3 bases that were read are TGCGCCAGCAGCTTGGGAGGGGACTACGAG. Translating gives CASSLGGDYE. The entire CDR3 protein reads CASSLGGDYEQYF.

This clone was counted ten times or more. Coverage ceases 3 residues before the CDR3 finishes, and the germline J gene fills in the end. The rearrangement joins TRBV29-1 to TRBJ2-5; 8 bases match TRBD1. J gave up 5 bases and V 7 bases, and 3 bases lay outside the gene matches. Germline lookup yields CDR1 SQVTM and CDR2 ANQGSEA. This CDR3 is built from 11 residues. The CDR3 DNA, read in part, is TGCAGCGGACAGGGGACCGAGACC. Its protein product is CSGQGTET. The full CDR3 protein reads CSGQGTETQYF.

There are a few counts of this clone. The sequence runs out 3 residues before the end of the CDR3; the remainder is reconstructed from the germline J gene. V is TRBV7-2 and J is TRBJ1-1; 7 bases fit TRBD1. V lost 1 base and J lost 1; bases outside the gene matches: 3. Germline assignment: CDR1 SGHTA and CDR2 FQGNSA. This CDR3 has 15 residues. The CDR3 DNA, read in part, is TGTGCCAGCAGCTTAGTATCAGGGGGGAACACTGAA. Translated: CASSLVSGGNTE. The full CDR3 is CASSLVSGGNTEAFF.

Turning to this clone: The read terminates 3 residues before the CDR3 end, so the remaining end is supplied by the germline J gene. The rearrangement links TRBV7-9 to TRBJ2-7, with 7 bases that match TRBD1. From germline, CDR1 is SEHNR and CDR2 FQNEAQ (reference sequence). There are 15 residues in the CDR3. Losses at the gene ends were 1 base for V and 2 bases for J; bases not matched to a gene: 5. The CDR3 DNA, read in part, is TGTGCCAGCAGCTTAGTAGATCAGGGGGCCTACGAG. This sequence encodes CASSLVDQGAYE. The CDR3 in its entirety is CASSLVDQGAYEQYF.

In this sample, this clone turned up a few times. Coverage ceases 3 residues before the CDR3 finishes, and the germline J gene fills in the end. V is TRBV6-1 and J is TRBJ1-6; TRBD1 matches at 7 bases. V lost 6 bases to trimming and J lost 4 bases; unmatched junction nucleotides: 3. The germline CDR1 and CDR2 sequences are MNHNS and SASEGT. This CDR3 is built from 14 residues. Here the CDR3 reads CASREQGYNSPLHF. CDR3 DNA (partial): TGTGCCAGCAGGGAACAGGGGTATAATTCACCC.

This clone was detected ten times or more. The observed sequence ends 3 residues before the CDR3 terminus, with the missing tail filled in from the germline J gene. The chain links TRBV20-1 to TRBJ2-7, with D uncertain. Looked up from germline, CDR1 is DFQATT and CDR2 is SNEGSKA (reference sequence). Deletions cut 0 bases from V and 0 bases from J, with 9 bases between. The CDR3 is 14 residues long. CDR3 DNA, as far as it was read: TGCAGTGCTAGAGATCCGAACTTCTCCTACGAG. Translation: CSARDPNFSYE. The full CDR3 reads CSARDPNFSYEQYF.

Incomplete CDR3 DNA: TGTGCCAGCTCACCGGGTCGGGGTCGGGAAAAA. Translated, it gives CASSPGRGREK. In full, the CDR3 is CASSPGRGREKLFF. The chain employs TRBV18 and TRBJ1-4; D uncertain. The read gets to within 3 residues of the CDR3 end, and the germline J gene fills in the rest. Germline V lookup: CDR1 KGHSH, CDR2 LQKENI. Trimming took off 3 bases at V and 8 bases at J, with 13 bases between the two ends. The CDR3 is 14 residues long.

This clone was seen more than once but under ten times. The read ends 3 residues shy of where the CDR3 ends; the end is completed using the germline J gene. The chain combines TRBV19 with TRBJ1-1; TRBD1 agrees at 8 bases. The length of the CDR3 is 13 residues. CDR1 is LNHDA, CDR2 SQIVND, per germline (reference sequence). With V trimmed by 6 bases and J by 5 bases, 5 bases remained unmatched. CDR3 sequence: CASRQGAGTEAFF. CDR3 bases read: TGTGCCAGTAGGCAGGGGGCAGGGACTGAA.

This clone occurred a few times. Sequencing ends 3 residues short of the CDR3 end; the germline J gene provides the rest. V is TRBV19 and J is TRBJ1-6; 11 nucleotides match TRBD1. This CDR3 has 15 residues. Germline V gives CDR1 LNHDA, CDR2 SQIVND (reference sequence). The V segment lost 5 bases and the J segment 7 bases; nucleotides outside the gene matches: 4. The covered CDR3 bases are TGTGCCAGTAGTCTGGGACAGGGGGTCAATTCACCC. Amino acid sequence: CASSLGQGVNSP. In full, the CDR3 reads CASSLGQGVNSPLHF.

This clone turned up a few times. The read finishes 3 residues shy of the CDR3 end, and the germline J gene is used to complete it. The chain has TRBV23-1 and TRBJ1-1; D unresolved. TRBV23-1 is reported as an ORF; its role is uncertain. V was pared by 7 bases and J by 2 bases, with 14 bases between. The length of the CDR3 is 14 residues. CDR3 in amino acids: CASTPEQPNTEAFF. CDR3 DNA, as far as it was read: TGCGCCAGCACCCCGGAACAGCCTAACACTGAA.

A note on this clone: The read is 3 residues too short to cover the CDR3 end, so that end is filled in from the germline J gene. The chain carries TRBV30 and TRBJ1-6; D remains ambiguous. Trimming cost V 0 bases and J 9 bases, with 3 bases left between them. This CDR3 contains 11 residues. In germline, CDR1 is GTSNPN, CDR2 SVGIG (reference sequence). CDR3 protein: CAWSVGSPLHF. Partial CDR3 DNA: TGTGCCTGGAGTGTAGGTTCACCC.

Of note for this clone: The read gets to within 3 residues of the CDR3 end, and the germline J gene fills in the rest. The chain has TRBV7-3 and TRBJ2-3; TRBD1 matches 8 bases. V shed 5 bases, J shed 3 bases, and the junction held 4 bases outside the gene matches. Germline V gene sequence: CDR1 SGHTA, CDR2 FQGTGA. This CDR3 has 14 residues. CDR3: CASSPTGVTDTQYF. The sequenced part of the CDR3 DNA is TGTGCCAGCAGCCCGACAGGGGTTACAGATACG. The variable domain in full, with the rest retrieved from reference TRBV7-3 and TRBJ2-3, is GAGVSQTPSNKVTEKGKYVELRCDPISGHTALYWYRQSLGQGPEFLIYFQGTGAADDSGLPNDRFFAVRPEGSVSTLKIQRTERGDSAVYLCASSPTGVTDTQYFGPGTRLTVL.

In the case of this clone: The read ends 3 residues before the CDR3 terminus; that terminus is restored from the germline J gene. This chain uses TRBV20-1 with TRBJ2-7; D possibly corresponds to TRBD1 (7 bases). This CDR3 is built from 13 residues. The ends were cut back, 3 bases at V and 3 bases at J, with 12 bases in the middle. Germline-derived CDR1 and CDR2 are DFQATT and SNEGSKA (reference sequence). The CDR3 bases that were read are TGCAGTGCTAGGAGACAGGGAGGCTACGAG. Its translation is CSARRQGGYE. The complete CDR3 protein is CSARRQGGYEQYF.

Of note for this clone: The read halts 3 residues ahead of the CDR3 end, with the missing end drawn from the germline J gene. The chain recombines TRBV16 with TRBJ2-2; D unresolved. Germline lookup yields CDR1 KGHSY and CDR2 FQNENV. CDR3 length: 13 amino acids. V dropped 4 bases and J dropped 5 bases, with 8 bases sitting between them. The sequenced CDR3 bases are TGTGCCAGCAGCCCCGAAGGTACCGGGGAG. This translates into CASSPEGTGE. The complete CDR3 protein is CASSPEGTGELFF.

A word on this clone: Sequencing ends 3 residues short of the CDR3 end; the germline J gene provides the rest. The genes are TRBV20-1 and TRBJ2-1; TRBD2 agrees at 9 bases. Germline V gene sequence: CDR1 DFQATT, CDR2 SNEGSKA (reference sequence). V shed 6 bases and J 6 bases; nucleotides not matched to a gene: 6. The CDR3 runs to 13 residues. The CDR3 loop reads CSAVAGASNEQFF. The part of the CDR3 DNA that was read is TGCAGTGCGGTAGCGGGGGCTAGCAATGAG.

This clone has more than one count but fewer than ten. The CDR3 end lies 3 residues beyond the end of the read and is filled in from the germline J gene. The rearrangement joins TRBV18 to TRBJ2-3; 7 bases line up with TRBD2. This CDR3 has 14 amino acids. J lost 6 bases, V lost 3 bases, and 6 bases had no gene match. The germline V gene has CDR1 KGHSH and CDR2 LQKENI. The sequenced part of the CDR3 DNA is TGTGCCAGCTCACCCGGACTAGTATCGGATACG. Amino acid sequence: CASSPGLVSDT. The full CDR3 sequence reads CASSPGLVSDTQYF.